The 8 T cell receptor beta chains below were found in one sample sequenced in a study of neurological immune-mediated disorders. Each CDR3 protein is one row after TCRdb ran MiXCR on the 5' RACE reads. The table lists about 95,000 distinct CDR3 sequences, 3.5% to 4% of them singletons. Sequenced material: PBMCs. Every receptor here comes from a young woman with multiple sclerosis.

This clonotype was picked up many times. This chain links TRBV10-3 with TRBJ2-7, with D perhaps matching TRBD1 (5 bases). Deletions cut 4 bases from V and 6 bases from J, with 13 bases between. Germline V gives CDR1 ENHRY, CDR2 SYGVKD. This CDR3 region has 13 residues. The CDR3 nucleotides read TGTGCCATCAGTGCCCAGGGCGGCAGCGAGCAGTACTTC. Encoded protein: CAISAQGGSEQYF.

At least ten counts were recorded for this clonotype. V is TRBV5-6 and J is TRBJ2-3; D call uncertain. Germline V lookup: CDR1 SGHDT, CDR2 YYEEEE. V was trimmed by 6 bases and J by 1 base, leaving 9 bases between them. This CDR3 has 13 residues. CDR3 coding DNA: TGTGCCAGCAACCTCCTCCGCACAGATACGCAGTATTTT. This encodes CASNLLRTDTQYF.

This clonotype was picked up many times. The chain links TRBV5-1 to TRBJ2-2; no clear D gene. The V gene lost 4 bases and the J gene lost 0 bases, with 7 bases spanning the gap. Germline-derived CDR1 and CDR2 are SGHRS and YFSETQ. This CDR3 has 14 residues. The CDR3 protein is CASSTRTNTGELFF. Written as DNA, the CDR3 is TGCGCCAGCAGCACCCGGACGAACACCGGGGAGCTGTTTTTT.

This clonotype was seen only a few times. This rearrangement joins TRBV12-3 or TRBV12-4 to TRBJ1-1; the D is unclear. Trimming cost V 3 bases and J 6 bases, with 11 bases left between them. CDR3 length equals 13 residues. This CDR3 is CASSFLGKAEAFF. Written as DNA, the CDR3 is TGTGCCAGCAGTTTTTTGGGCAAGGCTGAAGCTTTCTTT.

This clonotype was recorded many times. The genes are TRBV7-9 and TRBJ2-5, with D maybe TRBD2 (5 bases). The germline V gene encodes CDR1 SEHNR and CDR2 FQNEAQ (reference sequence). Trimming pared 3 bases from V and 2 bases from J, leaving 13 bases between. This CDR3 comprises 15 residues. The CDR3 DNA follows: TGTGCCAGCAGCTTTACGGGGTACTATCAAGAGACCCAGTACTTC. As protein: CASSFTGYYQETQYF. The variable domain in full, with the rest retrieved from reference TRBV7-9 and TRBJ2-5, is DTGVSQNPRHKITKRGQNVTFRCDPISEHNRLYWYRQTLGQGPEFLTYFQNEAQLEKSRLLSDRFSAERPKGSFSTLEIQRTEQGDSAMYLCASSFTGYYQETQYFGPGTRLLVL.

The sample holds many counts of this clonotype. This chain connects TRBV10-3 to TRBJ2-3; 12 bases line up with TRBD2. Unmatched junction bases numbered 10, after V lost 6 bases and J lost 3 bases. CDR3 length: 17 residues. The germline V gene encodes CDR1 ENHRY and CDR2 SYGVKD. The DNA for the CDR3 is TGTGCCATCAGGAAGCCGGCTAGCGGGGGGGCAACAGATACGCAGTATTTT. Translation: CAIRKPASGGATDTQYF.

This clonotype was counted ten times or more. This chain connects TRBV7-9 to TRBJ2-3; tentatively, D is TRBD2 (5 bases). CDR3 length equals 14 residues. V lost 4 bases to trimming and J lost 2 bases, with 10 bases between them. CDR1 and CDR2 from the germline V gene are SEHNR and FQNEAQ (reference sequence). The CDR3 region has the DNA TGTGCCAGCAGCTCGTGGACTTTCACAGATACGCAGTATTTT. It specifies CASSSWTFTDTQYF.

At least ten counts were recorded for this clonotype. The gene calls are TRBV2 and TRBJ2-1, with TRBD2 matching over 8 bases. The CDR3 contains 16 residues. J was trimmed by 7 bases and V by 8 bases; bases with no gene match: 16. CDR1 and CDR2 (germline): SNHLY, FYNNEI. CDR3 in amino acids: CASETSGSGGSNEQFF. The CDR3 DNA reads as TGTGCCAGCGAGACGAGCGGGAGTGGTGGAAGTAATGAGCAGTTCTTC.